These T cell receptor beta chains were read from a single sample in a study of T cell responses to AZD1222 COVID-19 vaccine. Here immunoSEQ multiplex PCR was the method, and the copy in TCRdb shows in-frame clones only, minus some. The sample includes more than 100,000 clones, roughly nine tenths of them seen just once. The specimen was peripheral blood, collected on day 0 of AZD1222 vaccination. Receptor source: an adult in good health. CDR3s include the opening cysteine and the closing phenylalanine or tryptophan. Each record gives: V gene, J gene, CDR3 length, CDR3 protein.

V: TRBV7-3
J: TRBJ2-1
length: 18
CDR3: CASSPSGSFQSSYNEQFF

V: TRBV6-5
J: TRBJ1-6
length: 14
CDR3: CAIIQGTYNSPLHF

V: TRBV18
J: TRBJ1-1
length: 13
CDR3: CASSPGTDYEAFF

V: TRBV25-1
J: TRBJ1-1
length: 15
CDR3: CASSPAGTGSTEAFF

V: TRBV27
J: TRBJ2-7
length: 16
CDR3: CASSFLLGSVMEEQYF

V: TRBV6-2/TRBV6-3
J: TRBJ1-6
length: 13
CDR3: CASSTVGNSPLHF

V: TRBV9
J: TRBJ1-1
length: 13
CDR3: CASSVAGDAEAFF

V: TRBV19
J: TRBJ1-3
length: 14
CDR3: CASSLGGIGNTIYF

V: TRBV11-2
J: TRBJ2-1
length: 16
CDR3: CASSLDRASGRHEQFF

V: TRBV5-3
J: TRBJ1-1
length: 12
CDR3: CARSRLFSEAFF

V: TRBV6-2/TRBV6-3
J: TRBJ1-5
length: 16
CDR3: CASSWPTKASNQPQHF

V: TRBV19
J: TRBJ2-7
length: 17
CDR3: CASSSSTGTSGGYEQYF

V: TRBV19
J: TRBJ2-3
length: 17
CDR3: CASSPRPQGKLTDTQYF

V: TRBV9
J: TRBJ1-2
length: 16
CDR3: CASSDGVPGSNYGYTF

V: TRBV2
J: TRBJ2-2
length: 16
CDR3: CASTVWGARNTGELFF

V: TRBV19
J: TRBJ1-5
length: 16
CDR3: CASSMGPPAGNQPQHF

V: TRBV3-1/TRBV3-2
J: TRBJ2-7
length: 12
CDR3: CASSQTGVEQYF